This TCR beta chain was profiled in a study of blood T cell repertoires in COVID-19. Assay used: immunoSEQ multiplex PCR; TCRdb lists only in-frame clones, some missing. The sample holds tens of thousands of clones, approximately 86% seen once. Trimming cost V 6 bases and J 5 bases, with 16 bases left between them. The CDR3 extends over 14 amino acids. CDR1 is MNHEY, CDR2 SVGAGI, per germline. In its sample, this clone was seen a few times. The sequenced sample consisted of peripheral blood. The chain carries TRBV6-5 and TRBJ1-2; perhaps TRBD1 as D (6 bases). The clonotype was recovered from a woman aged 50 to 60 with acute or convalescent COVID-19. The CDR3 here is CASRSPDRIYGYTF. For the CDR3, the DNA is TGTGCCAGCAGATCCCCCGACAGGATTTATGGCTACACCTTC.